The rows below give T cell receptor beta chains drawn from one sample of a study of T cells after yellow fever vaccination. Using its own MiXCR run on the 5' RACE reads, TCRdb lists one record per CDR3 protein. The data show roughly 120,000 distinct CDR3 sequences, 5.5% to 8% seen once. The input for sequencing was CD4+ T cells sorted from PBMCs, taken more than 35 days after the first yellow fever vaccination. These receptor sequences come from a man between 18 and 35 years old who received the YFV17D yellow fever vaccine. Both conserved end residues are part of each CDR3. Each record gives: CDR3 length, D gene, clone size, J gene, V gene, CDR3 protein, CDR3 DNA. A D gene is named only where the DNA matches it firmly. Some rows mark clone size as missing; the rest say once, few, many or name a class of expanded clone.

16 TRBD2 many TRBJ2-5 TRBV5-1 CASSTGLAGAQETQYF TGCGCCAGCAGCACGGGACTAGCGGGGGCTCAAGAGACCCAGTACTTC
18 TRBD1 many TRBJ1-1 TRBV7-2 CASSPRRTGNEWRTEAFF TGTGCCAGCAGCCCCCGCCGGACAGGGAATGAATGGAGGACTGAAGCTTTCTTT
14 . many TRBJ2-1 TRBV7-6 CASSLAPGEGGQFF TGTGCCAGCAGCTTAGCGCCGGGGGAAGGCGGGCAGTTCTTC
12 . many TRBJ1-1 TRBV20-1 CSARPGRGRAFF TGCAGTGCTAGACCAGGGCGGGGTCGGGCTTTCTTT
14 . . TRBJ1-1 TRBV5-1 CASSAGALNTEAFF TGCGCCAGCAGCGCTGGAGCTCTAAACACTGAAGCTTTCTTT
12 . many TRBJ2-2 TRBV18 CASSPDTGELFF TGTGCCAGCTCACCAGACACCGGGGAGCTGTTTTTT
15 TRBD1 many TRBJ1-2 TRBV18 CASSPGQGTNYGYTF TGTGCCAGCTCACCCGGACAGGGAACTAACTATGGCTACACCTTC
13 TRBD1 many TRBJ2-1 TRBV29-1 CSVEGDRYNEQFF TGCAGCGTTGAAGGGGACAGGTACAATGAGCAGTTCTTC
14 . few TRBJ2-3 TRBV20-1 CSARGPGSTDTQYF TGCAGTGCTAGAGGGCCGGGGAGCACAGATACGCAGTATTTT
14 . many TRBJ2-2 TRBV5-1 CASSLGGASGELFF TGCGCCAGCAGCTTGGGGGGCGCATCCGGGGAGCTGTTTTTT
13 . . TRBJ1-5 TRBV4-2 CASSQDSDQPQHF TGTGCCAGCAGCCAAGATTCCGATCAGCCCCAGCATTTT
13 . many TRBJ2-3 TRBV7-3 CASSKGQGDTQYF TGTGCCAGCAGTAAGGGGCAGGGGGATACGCAGTATTTT
14 . many TRBJ1-2 TRBV9 CASSTGVPRGGYTF TGTGCCAGCAGCACCGGGGTCCCCCGCGGAGGCTACACCTTC
14 TRBD1 few TRBJ2-7 TRBV5-1 CASSDPGQGNEQYF TGCGCCAGCAGCGACCCGGGACAGGGAAACGAGCAGTACTTC
14 . . TRBJ2-6 TRBV6-2/TRBV6-3 CASSGRSGANVLTF TGTGCCAGCAGTGGGCGCTCTGGGGCCAACGTCCTGACTTTC
13 TRBD1 many TRBJ2-5 TRBV25-1 CASGGQGRETQYF TGTGCCAGCGGAGGACAGGGGAGAGAGACCCAGTACTTC
18 . . TRBJ2-6 TRBV18 CASSPPATGVSGANVLTF TGTGCCAGCTCACCACCCGCGACAGGCGTCTCTGGGGCCAACGTCCTGACTTTC
14 . many TRBJ1-4 TRBV5-6 CASSEPGTSEKLFF TGTGCCAGCAGCGAACCGGGAACGAGCGAAAAACTGTTTTTT
11 TRBD1 many TRBJ1-1 TRBV20-1 CSARDRFEAFF TGCAGTGCTAGGGACAGGTTTGAAGCTTTCTTT
13 . many TRBJ1-1 TRBV4-3 CASSHIPGSLAFF TGCGCCAGCAGCCACATCCCAGGATCTCTAGCTTTCTTT
14 . many TRBJ1-3 TRBV18 CASSPFDSGNTIYF TGTGCCAGCTCACCATTCGATTCTGGAAACACCATATATTTT
13 . many TRBJ2-5 TRBV29-1 CSVDRDKQETQYF TGCAGCGTAGACCGGGACAAACAAGAGACCCAGTACTTC
13 TRBD1 many TRBJ2-5 TRBV5-1 CASSRGQGSTQYF TGCGCCAGCAGCCGGGGACAGGGGTCGACCCAGTACTTC
14 . many TRBJ1-5 TRBV6-5 CASRKGQRGQPQHF TGTGCCAGCAGAAAGGGGCAGAGGGGTCAGCCCCAGCATTTT
14 . . TRBJ2-7 TRBV5-6 CASSRGDSCYEQYF TGTGCCAGCAGCCGGGGGGACAGCTGCTACGAGCAGTACTTC
13 . many TRBJ1-4 TRBV14 CASSRTELEKLFF TGTGCCAGCAGCCGGACGGAGCTTGAAAAACTGTTTTTT
16 TRBD1 many TRBJ2-5 TRBV5-5 CASSQRTGSPQETQYF TGTGCCAGCAGCCAACGGACAGGGAGCCCCCAAGAGACCCAGTACTTC
11 . many TRBJ2-7 TRBV20-1 CSATTDYEQYF TGCAGTGCTACGACCGACTACGAGCAGTACTTC
14 . many TRBJ2-2 TRBV20-1 CSARSWVGTGELFF TGCAGTGCCAGATCATGGGTGGGCACCGGGGAGCTGTTTTTT